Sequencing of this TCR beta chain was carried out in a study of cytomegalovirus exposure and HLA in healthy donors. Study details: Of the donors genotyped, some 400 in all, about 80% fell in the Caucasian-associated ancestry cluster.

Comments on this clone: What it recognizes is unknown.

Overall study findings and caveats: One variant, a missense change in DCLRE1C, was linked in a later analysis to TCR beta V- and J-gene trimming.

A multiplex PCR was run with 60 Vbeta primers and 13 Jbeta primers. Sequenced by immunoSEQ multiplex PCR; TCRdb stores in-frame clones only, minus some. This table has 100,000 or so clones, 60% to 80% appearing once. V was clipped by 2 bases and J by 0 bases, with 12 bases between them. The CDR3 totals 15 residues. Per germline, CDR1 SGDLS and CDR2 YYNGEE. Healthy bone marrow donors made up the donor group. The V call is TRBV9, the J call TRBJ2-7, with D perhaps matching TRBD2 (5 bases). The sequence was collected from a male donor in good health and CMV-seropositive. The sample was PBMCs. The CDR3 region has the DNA TGTGCCAGCAGCGTGGGTGACACTAGCTCCTACGAGCAGTACTTC. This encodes CASSVGDTSSYEQYF.